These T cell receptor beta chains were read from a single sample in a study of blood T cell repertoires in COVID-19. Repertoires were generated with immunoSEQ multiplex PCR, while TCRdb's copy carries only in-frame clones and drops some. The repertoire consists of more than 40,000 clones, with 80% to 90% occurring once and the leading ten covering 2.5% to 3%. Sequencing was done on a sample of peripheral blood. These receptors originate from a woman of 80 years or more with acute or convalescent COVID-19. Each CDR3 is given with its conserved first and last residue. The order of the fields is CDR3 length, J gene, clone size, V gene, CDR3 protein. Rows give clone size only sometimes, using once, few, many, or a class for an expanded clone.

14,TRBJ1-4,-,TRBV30,CASGGWGESEKLFF
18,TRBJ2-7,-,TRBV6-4,CASSDSNLGRGAPYEQYF
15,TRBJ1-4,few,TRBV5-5,CASSLEGGGGEKLFF
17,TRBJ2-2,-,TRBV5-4,CASSSGLAGRNTGELFF
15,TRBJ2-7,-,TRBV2,CASSSGTGGAYEQYF
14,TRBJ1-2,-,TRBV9,CASSVGGGRYGYTF
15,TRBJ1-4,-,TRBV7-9,CASSPGQGVQEKLFF
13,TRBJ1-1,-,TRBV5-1,CASSLEGRGEAFF
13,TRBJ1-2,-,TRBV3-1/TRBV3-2,CASSLTGGYGYTF
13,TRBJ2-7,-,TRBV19,CARWTGPDYEQYF
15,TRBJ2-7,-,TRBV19,CASSPRQGALYEQYF
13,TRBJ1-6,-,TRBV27,CASSSRGNSPLHF
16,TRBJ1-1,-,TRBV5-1,CASSSDRAYRNTEAFF
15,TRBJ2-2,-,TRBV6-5,CASSKTTGGPGELFF
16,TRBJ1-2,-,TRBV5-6,CASSLRTSRGSYGYTF
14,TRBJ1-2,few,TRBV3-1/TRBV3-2,CASSQESGNHGYTF
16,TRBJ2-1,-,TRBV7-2,CASSLAGLAGINEQFF
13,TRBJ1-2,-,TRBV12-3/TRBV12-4,CASSLGQNYGYTF
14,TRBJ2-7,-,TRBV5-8,CASSSGLPPGEQYF
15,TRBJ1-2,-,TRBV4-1,CASSPDPTLNYGYTF
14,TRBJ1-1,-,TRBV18,CASSPMGQTPEAFF
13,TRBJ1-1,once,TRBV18,CASSPRGDTEAFF
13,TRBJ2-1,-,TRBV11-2,CASSGQIYNEQFF
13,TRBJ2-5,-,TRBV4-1,CASSQEDGGTQYF
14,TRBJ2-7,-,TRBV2,CASTTQVGSYEQYF
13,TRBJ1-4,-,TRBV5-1,CASSLGRGEKLFF
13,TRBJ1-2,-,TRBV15,CATSGLRERGYTF
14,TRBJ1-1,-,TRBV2,CASMTSRGPTEAFF
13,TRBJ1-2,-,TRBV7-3,CASSSGTNYGYTF
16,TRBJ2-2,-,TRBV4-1,CASSQEGGIVAGELFF
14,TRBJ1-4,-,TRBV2,CASSEGGVGEKLFF
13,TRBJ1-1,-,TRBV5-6,CASSLIRAGVAFF
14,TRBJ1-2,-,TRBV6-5,CASSYLGQLGGYTF